This entry describes one T cell receptor (beta chain). This clonotype has more than one count but fewer than ten. Its antigen remains unidentified. No base quality values were provided; no much bigger clone lies one nucleotide off. This record comes from a study of CD8 T cells in ankylosing spondylitis (dated by TCRdb to between 2016 and 2019). About the study as a whole: To find TCR variants linked to disease, the study profiled T cell receptor beta repertoires in ankylosing spondylitis patients and healthy donors. The whole study cohort included over a hundred healthy donors and around 24 ankylosing spondylitis patients. Peripheral blood was sampled, and synovial fluid was also collected from ankylosing spondylitis patients. Results the study describes overall, beyond this receptor: The disease-linked clones were reported to be significantly enriched in matched synovial fluid samples from ankylosing spondylitis patients. Some motif variants had previously been reported in the synovial fluid and blood of reactive arthritis patients, which suggests shared mechanisms of disease initiation. A TCR beta motif made up of several highly homologous amino acid variants appeared to be characteristic of blood from ankylosing spondylitis patients. The disease-linked clones had a CD8+ phenotype and were found at relatively low frequencies in peripheral blood.

Reading from cysteine to phenylalanine, the CDR3 counts 13 amino acids. This entry keeps only the CDR3 DNA: 39 bases, framed from base 1. The junction shows trimming of 4 bases on V and 6 bases on J, and the gene matches do not reach 6 bases of it. CDR1 and CDR2 are read off the germline V gene as LGHNA and YSLEER. The sequencer listed for this sample is Illumina HiSeq 2500. TCR beta libraries were prepared by quantitative 5'-RACE with molecular barcodes. The authors' analysis ran thus. To identify disease-linked TCR variants, a new computational method was used, one built on a probabilistic model of VDJ rearrangement. TCRdb reworked the public reads: Q25 trimming with fastp, MiXCR clone assembly, productive beta chains retained. For every CDR3 protein sequence, its rows merge into one entry that carries the most common genes and DNA. The V and J calls reflect TCRdb's pipeline rather than the authors' work. Here the sample has around 770,000 distinct CDR3 sequences; 10% to 15% occur a single time. Under 0.6% of the sample goes to the ten largest clones.

Sequencing was performed on blood, either unsorted or a sorted T cell fraction (not recorded which). This TCR came from a male donor with ankylosing spondylitis. The sequence links TRBV4-3 to TRBJ2-7; a stretch of 7 junction bases matches TRBD1. The nucleotide sequence is TGCGCCAGCAGCCGGGACAGTTGGCTCGAGCAGTACTTC. This yields the protein CASSRDSWLEQYF.